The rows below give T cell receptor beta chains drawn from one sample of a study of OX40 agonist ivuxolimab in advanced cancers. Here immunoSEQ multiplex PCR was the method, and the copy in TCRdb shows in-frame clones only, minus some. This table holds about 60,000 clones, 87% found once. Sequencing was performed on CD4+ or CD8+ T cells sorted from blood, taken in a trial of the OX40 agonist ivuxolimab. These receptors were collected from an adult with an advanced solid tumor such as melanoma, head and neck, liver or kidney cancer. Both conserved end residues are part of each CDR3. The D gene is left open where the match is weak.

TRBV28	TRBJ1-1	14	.	CASTLLGGQTEAFF
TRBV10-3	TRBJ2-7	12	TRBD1	CAIGSTGGPKYF
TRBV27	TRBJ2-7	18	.	CASRPWGKDYLPSYEQYF
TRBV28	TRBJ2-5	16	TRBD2	CASSSGTSGDQETQYF
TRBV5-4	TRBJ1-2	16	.	CASSKRRTDAPGSYTF
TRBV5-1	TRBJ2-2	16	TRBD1	CASSSGQGINTGELFF
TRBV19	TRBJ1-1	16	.	CASSMASNSLSTEAFF
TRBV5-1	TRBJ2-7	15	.	CASSLLGLRSYEQYF
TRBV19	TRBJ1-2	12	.	CASSSIAGGYTF
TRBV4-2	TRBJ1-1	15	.	CASSQNQGGDTEAFF
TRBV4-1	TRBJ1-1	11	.	CASSQGNEAFF
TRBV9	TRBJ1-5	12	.	CASSVGRGPQHF
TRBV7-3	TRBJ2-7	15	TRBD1	CASSLGTGAFYEQYF
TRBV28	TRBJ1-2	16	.	CASTPTLGEGDYGYTF
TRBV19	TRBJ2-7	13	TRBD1	CASSLDRGNEQYF
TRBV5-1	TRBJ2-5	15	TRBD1	CASSVTGTGEETQYF
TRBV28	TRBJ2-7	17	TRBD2	CASSISGAGAHPYEQYF